What follows are 30 T cell receptor beta chains derived from one specimen sequenced in a study of regulatory T cells in long-lasting Graves disease. As to time point: newly diagnosed GD, antithyroid drugs for less than 3 months. The TCR library was made from RNA extracted from PBMCs. iRepertoire HTBI primers and Arm-PCR of CDR3 regions built TCR beta libraries. TCRdb fed the multiplex PCR reads into MiXCR, producing one record per CDR3 protein. This table has about 540,000 distinct CDR3 sequences, 13% appearing once. These data were also filed under a second study, of T cells in Graves' hyperthyroidism and ophthalmopathy.

The sample in question was peripheral blood mononuclear cells (PBMCs), obtained at new diagnosis, from a patient treated with antithyroid drugs. These receptors were taken from a man in his thirties or forties with Graves disease.

This chain uses TRBV25-1 with TRBJ2-7; 9 positions match TRBD2. The V gene's germline CDR1 is MGHDK and CDR2 SYGVNS. The CDR3 is made up of 13 amino acids. CDR3 bases: TGTGCGGGGGGGGCTAGCGGGACATACGAGCAGTACTTC. Encoded protein: CAGGASGTYEQYF.

The sample holds many counts of this clonotype. The chain joins TRBV6-1 to TRBJ1-5; a possible D gene is TRBD1 (6 bases). The CDR3 has 14 amino acids. Trimming stripped 4 bases from V and 2 bases from J, with 9 bases between. CDR1 is MNHNS, CDR2 SASEGT, per germline. This chain's CDR3 is CASSGTGRNQPQHF. CDR3 sequence (DNA): TGTGCCAGCAGTGGTACAGGGCGCAATCAGCCCCAGCATTTT.

The chain recombines TRBV18 with TRBJ2-3; no definite D call. This CDR3 has 15 amino acids. Germline V gene data show CDR1 as KGHSH and CDR2 as LQKENI. V lost 0 bases and J 2 bases, leaving 9 bases between the germline ends. For the CDR3, the DNA is TGTGCCAGCTCACCACCTAGCCCTTACACAGATACGCAGTATTTT. Translation gives CASSPPSPYTDTQYF.

The sample holds many counts of this clonotype. The chain recombines TRBV12-5 with TRBJ1-5; TRBD1 is a possible D gene (6 bases). Germline lookup yields CDR1 LGHNT and CDR2 FRNRAP. The CDR3 is made up of 15 amino acids. The germline V and J ends were trimmed by 6 bases and 7 bases, with 19 bases remaining between them. CDR3 sequence: CASGLHSGVRQPQHF. The CDR3 region has the DNA TGTGCTAGTGGCCTCCATTCAGGGGTGAGGCAGCCCCAGCATTTT. The whole variable domain, remainder taken from reference TRBV12-5 and TRBJ1-5, is DARVTQTPRHKVTEMGQEVTMRCQPILGHNTVFWYRQTMMQGLELLAYFRNRAPLDDSGMPKDRFSAEMPDATLATLKIQPSEPRDSAVYFCASGLHSGVRQPQHFGDGTRLSIL.

Turning to this clonotype: A much larger clone sits a single nucleotide away, making a read error possible. V is TRBV7-3 and J is TRBJ2-1; 9 bases are a match to TRBD2. The CDR3 is 15 residues long. Germline CDR1 reads SGHTA; CDR2 reads FQGTGA. The V and J ends lost 2 bases and 8 bases, in that order; junction bases with no gene match: 7. The CDR3 sequence: CASSLGLREGDEQFF. CDR3 nucleotides: TGTGCCAGCAGCTTAGGTTTGCGGGAGGGCGATGAGCAGTTCTTC. Full variable domain (missing parts from reference TRBV7-3 and TRBJ2-1): GAGVSQTPSNKVTEKGKYVELRCDPISGHTALYWYRQSLGQGPEFLIYFQGTGAADDSGLPNDRFFAVRPEGSVSTLKIQRTERGDSAVYLCASSLGLREGDEQFFGPGTRLTVL.

This clonotype was seen many times. The rearrangement uses TRBV6-1 and TRBJ1-5; D unclear. This CDR3 spans 14 amino acids. Trimming pared 6 bases from V and 6 bases from J, leaving 15 bases between. Germline V gives CDR1 MNHNS, CDR2 SASEGT. The CDR3 protein is CASSLAKNGQPQHF. DNA for the CDR3: TGTGCCAGCAGCCTCGCCAAGAACGGTCAGCCCCAGCATTTT.

This clonotype was recorded many times. The junction departs from the called germline gene at one end, perhaps through a read error. The chain uses TRBV12-3 or TRBV12-4 and TRBJ2-1; 10 nucleotides align to TRBD1. The CDR3 length is 18 residues. The CDR3 DNA is TGTGTCAGCAGTTCACCGAGGACAGGGGGGACGTTCTACAATGAGCAGTTCTTC. It specifies CVSSSPRTGGTFYNEQFF.

Notes on this clonotype: It may be a read error: a sequence one base away is much more abundant. This sequence joins TRBV12-3 or TRBV12-4 and TRBJ2-5; D is tentatively TRBD1 or TRBD2 (5 bases each). V was trimmed by 6 bases and J by 5 bases, leaving 13 bases between them. The CDR3 has 13 amino acids. CDR3 loop: CASRDSGTETQYF. The CDR3, as DNA: TGTGCCAGCAGGGACTCGGGGACGGAGACCCAGTACTTC.

The rearrangement joins TRBV24-1 to TRBJ2-2; 15 positions agree with TRBD2. With V trimmed by 0 bases and J by 6 bases, 10 bases remained unmatched. The V gene's germline CDR1 is KGHDR and CDR2 SFDVKD. CDR3 length: 20 amino acids. This chain's CDR3 is CATSDLPWTSGRAVPGELFF. The CDR3 nucleotides are TGTGCCACCAGTGATTTGCCCTGGACTAGCGGGAGGGCCGTCCCCGGGGAGCTGTTTTTT.

This clonotype was observed at least ten times. The V gene is TRBV20-1, the J gene TRBJ2-7, with 10 bases that match TRBD1. CDR3 size: 16 residues. The junction had 7 bases not matched to a gene; V was cut back by 0 bases and J by 2 bases. The V gene's germline CDR1 is DFQATT and CDR2 SNEGSKA (reference sequence). The CDR3: CSARDGDRGLTYEQYF. CDR3 coding DNA: TGCAGTGCTAGAGATGGGGACAGGGGTCTAACCTACGAGCAGTACTTC.

The CDR3 DNA follows: TGCAGTGCTAGTGACCGGGTCCGGTCGGTCAATCAGCCCCAGCATTTT. This codes for CSASDRVRSVNQPQHF. The chain links TRBV20-1 to TRBJ1-5; D is undetermined. This CDR3 has 16 amino acids. Trimming removed 3 bases at V and 3 bases at J, with 18 bases between. CDR1 DFQATT and CDR2 SNEGSKA come from the germline V gene (reference sequence).

This chain links TRBV29-1 with TRBJ2-7; either TRBD1 or TRBD2 may supply D (5 bases each). CDR1 is SQVTM and CDR2 is ANQGSEA in the germline V gene. V was cut by 6 bases and J by 5 bases, with 17 bases left in between. The CDR3 spans 13 residues. In nucleotides, the CDR3 is TGCAGCGTCGAGAAAGGGGTGGGGGACGAGCAGTACTTC. Its protein product is CSVEKGVGDEQYF.

This clonotype has at least ten counts. The chain carries TRBV12-3 or TRBV12-4 and TRBJ2-3, with 10 bases matching TRBD2. The ends lost 6 bases at V and 0 bases at J; junction bases unmatched: 6. This CDR3 spans 16 amino acids. As DNA, the CDR3 is TGTGCCAGCAGCCCCGGACTAGCGGCTAGCACAGATACGCAGTATTTT. It translates to CASSPGLAASTDTQYF.

The chain employs TRBV19 and TRBJ1-5; D is perhaps TRBD1 (6 bases). V lost 3 bases, J lost 0 bases, and 12 bases lay in between. The germline V gene has CDR1 LNHDA and CDR2 SQIVND (reference sequence). This CDR3 is built from 16 residues. The CDR3 spells CASSITGPYSNQPQHF. The CDR3 DNA is TGTGCCAGTAGTATCACAGGGCCCTATAGCAATCAGCCCCAGCATTTT.

The CDR3, as DNA: TGTGCCAGCAGTGACGGAGGCAGGCGGACGGCTTTCTTT. As protein: CASSDGGRRTAFF. The J gene is TRBJ1-1, the V gene TRBV25-1, with no clear D. The V end lost 3 bases, the J end lost 11 bases, and 16 bases lay between the germline ends. The CDR3 loop spans 13 amino acids. The germline V gene has CDR1 MGHDK and CDR2 SYGVNS.

V is TRBV19 and J is TRBJ1-6; TRBD1 might be the D (5 bases). Trimming removed 4 bases at V and 10 bases at J, with 20 bases between. The germline V gene encodes CDR1 LNHDA and CDR2 SQIVND (reference sequence). CDR3 size: 16 residues. This chain's CDR3 is CASSKGRRQSGSPLHF. In DNA, the CDR3 is TGTGCCAGTAGTAAAGGACGCCGACAGAGCGGATCACCCCTCCACTTT.

Ten or more counts support this clonotype. The V and J genes are TRBV7-9 and TRBJ2-7, with 9 bases matching TRBD1. Germline lookup yields CDR1 SEHNR and CDR2 FQNEAQ (reference sequence). The CDR3 extends over 15 amino acids. V lost 3 bases, J lost 9 bases, and 12 bases stayed unmatched. The CDR3 region is CASSLVWDREGPQYF. The CDR3, as DNA: TGTGCCAGCAGCTTGGTGTGGGACAGGGAAGGTCCGCAGTACTTC.

This rearrangement joins TRBV9 to TRBJ1-6; tentatively, D is TRBD1 (6 bases). Trimming shortened V by 6 bases and J by 10 bases, and 11 bases separated the two germline ends. This CDR3 region has 12 residues. The germline CDR1 and CDR2 sequences are SGDLS and YYNGEE. CDR3 region: CASNRDRSPLHF. The CDR3 DNA reads TGTGCCAGCAACAGGGATAGATCACCCCTCCACTTT.

Comments on this clonotype: This sequence is one base from a far larger clone and is likely a read error. The V and J genes are TRBV11-2 and TRBJ2-3, with 9 bases identical to TRBD2. J was trimmed by 5 bases and V by 5 bases; bases with no gene match: 5. CDR1 is SGHAT, CDR2 FQNNGV, per germline. This CDR3 has 14 residues. The CDR3 reads CASSPGGGVDTQYF. The CDR3 coding sequence is TGTGCCAGCAGCCCTGGCGGGGGGGTAGATACGCAGTATTTT.

There are many counts of this clonotype. The V gene is TRBV28, the J gene TRBJ1-2; 9 nucleotides align to TRBD1. This CDR3 has 12 amino acids. Germline values: CDR1 MDHEN, CDR2 SYDVKM. V shed 5 bases, J shed 8 bases, and the junction held 3 bases outside the gene matches. CDR3 amino acids: CASSEDRGGYTF. Written as DNA, the CDR3 is TGTGCCAGCAGTGAGGACAGGGGAGGCTACACCTTC.

The J gene is TRBJ1-5, the V gene TRBV19; D gene uncertain. Trimming left V 10 bases short and J 5 bases short, with 21 bases between. Germline assignment: CDR1 LNHDA and CDR2 SQIVND (reference sequence). The length of the CDR3 is 15 residues. The CDR3, as DNA: TGTGCCACCGCCCGAGGTGGAGGATGGGATCAGCCCCAGCATTTT. Residues: CATARGGGWDQPQHF.

This chain links TRBV5-1 with TRBJ2-1, with D possibly TRBD2 on 7 matching bases. In germline, CDR1 is SGHRS, CDR2 YFSETQ. Trimming left V 5 bases short and J 6 bases short, with 18 bases between. The CDR3 extends over 15 amino acids. As DNA, the CDR3 is TGCGCCAGCAGAGGGGGGACTGGCGGGGGCAATGAGCAGTTCTTC. Translation gives CASRGGTGGGNEQFF.

Regarding this clonotype: This sequence is one base from a far larger clone and is likely a read error. The chain has TRBV5-1 and TRBJ2-7, with 8 bases lining up with TRBD2. Germline CDR1 and CDR2: SGHRS and YFSETQ. This CDR3 has 18 residues. J lost 7 bases, V lost 5 bases, and 23 bases had no gene match. The CDR3 DNA follows: TGCGCCAGCAGTTCGGGGCGGGAGGTCCCGAGCTCCTACAATGAGCAGTACTTC. Its protein product is CASSSGREVPSSYNEQYF. Full variable domain (rest looked up from reference TRBV5-1 and TRBJ2-7): KAGVTQTPRYLIKTRGQQVTLSCSPISGHRSVSWYQQTPGQGLQFLFEYFSETQRNKGNFPGRFSGRQFSNSRSEMNVSTLELGDSALYLCASSSGREVPSSYNEQYFGPGTRLTVT.

This clonotype was picked up many times. The V and J genes are TRBV20-1 and TRBJ2-1, with 8 nucleotides matching TRBD2. The trim removed 0 bases at V and 9 bases at J, leaving 16 bases unmatched. CDR1 is DFQATT and CDR2 is SNEGSKA in the germline V gene (reference sequence). The CDR3 consists of 17 residues. CDR3 nucleotides: TGCAGTGCTAGAGATCGGCCTAGCGGGCCTAGGGGGAGTGAGCAGTTCTTC. It yields the protein CSARDRPSGPRGSEQFF.

This chain uses TRBV12-5 with TRBJ2-5, with 11 bases lining up with TRBD2. V trimming: 4 bases; J trimming: 4 bases; junction bases outside the gene matches: 14. The length of the CDR3 is 18 residues. Germline V gene sequence: CDR1 LGHNT, CDR2 FRNRAP. The CDR3 sequence: CASGSPRLAGSLGETQYF. The CDR3 nucleotides read TGTGCTAGTGGTTCCCCTAGACTAGCGGGATCCTTAGGAGAGACCCAGTACTTC.

This clonotype appeared a few times. The V gene is TRBV29-1, the J gene TRBJ2-1; 7 bases are a match to TRBD2. Germline-derived CDR1 and CDR2 are SQVTM and ANQGSEA. Trimming cost V 4 bases and J 3 bases; bases outside gene matches: 3. This CDR3 has 13 amino acids. DNA of the CDR3: TGCAGCGTTGTTTGGGGGGGCTACAATGAGCAGTTCTTC. Translation gives CSVVWGGYNEQFF.

This clonotype was counted ten times or more. The genes are TRBV29-1 and TRBJ2-3; D remains unclear. This CDR3 contains 15 residues. The germline CDR1 and CDR2 sequences are SQVTM and ANQGSEA. The V gene lost 2 bases and the J gene lost 2 bases, with 14 bases spanning the gap. The CDR3 is CSVEIYSGATDTQYF. In DNA, the CDR3 is TGCAGCGTTGAAATTTACTCAGGCGCCACAGATACGCAGTATTTT.

This clonotype was detected only a few times. V gene TRBV20-1 combines with J gene TRBJ2-2; D is perhaps TRBD2 (6 bases). Germline-derived CDR1 and CDR2 are DFQATT and SNEGSKA (reference sequence). The CDR3 has 14 amino acids. V was clipped by 5 bases and J by 4 bases, with 14 bases between them. CDR3 DNA: TGCAGTGCTTTGGGGGGACCATCCACCGGGGAGCTGTTTTTT. This encodes CSALGGPSTGELFF.

This clonotype was detected many times. CDR3 residues: CASTRDRGLGQPQHF. CDR3 nucleotide sequence: TGTGCCAGCACGAGGGACAGGGGGCTCGGTCAGCCCCAGCATTTT. J is TRBJ1-5 and V is TRBV6-1; 12 bases fit TRBD1. This CDR3 is 15 amino acids long. CDR1 is MNHNS and CDR2 is SASEGT in the germline V gene. The trim removed 7 bases at V and 6 bases at J, leaving 7 bases unmatched.

The chain has TRBV25-1 and TRBJ2-2, with unresolved D. The germline V and J ends were trimmed by 1 base and 5 bases, with 11 bases remaining between them. The CDR3 sequence is 15 residues long. The germline V gene has CDR1 MGHDK and CDR2 SYGVNS. As DNA, the CDR3 is TGTGCCAGCAGTGAATCGGCTAGTTGGACCGGGGAGCTGTTTTTT. This codes for CASSESASWTGELFF.